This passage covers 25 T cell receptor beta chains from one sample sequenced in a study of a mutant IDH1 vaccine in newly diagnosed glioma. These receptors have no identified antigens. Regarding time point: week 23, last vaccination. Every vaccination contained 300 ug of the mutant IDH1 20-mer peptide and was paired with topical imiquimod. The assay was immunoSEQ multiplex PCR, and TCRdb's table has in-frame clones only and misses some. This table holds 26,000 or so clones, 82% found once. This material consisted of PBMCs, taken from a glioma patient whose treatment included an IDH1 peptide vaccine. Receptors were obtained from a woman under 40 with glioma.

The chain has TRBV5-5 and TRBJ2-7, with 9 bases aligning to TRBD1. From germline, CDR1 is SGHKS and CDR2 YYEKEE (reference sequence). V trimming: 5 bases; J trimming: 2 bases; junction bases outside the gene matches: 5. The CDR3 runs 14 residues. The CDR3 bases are TGTGCCAGCAGTACGGGACAGGGAGCCTACGAGCAGTACTTC. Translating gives CASSTGQGAYEQYF.

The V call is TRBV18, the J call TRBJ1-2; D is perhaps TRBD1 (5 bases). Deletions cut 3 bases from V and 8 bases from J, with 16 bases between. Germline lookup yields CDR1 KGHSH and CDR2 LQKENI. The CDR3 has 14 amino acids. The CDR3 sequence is CASSPLQVQGGYTF. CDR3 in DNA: TGTGCCAGCTCACCTCTCCAGGTCCAGGGAGGCTACACCTTC.

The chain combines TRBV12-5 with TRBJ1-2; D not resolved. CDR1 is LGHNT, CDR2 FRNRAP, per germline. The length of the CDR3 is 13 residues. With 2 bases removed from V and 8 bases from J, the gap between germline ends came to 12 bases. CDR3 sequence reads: CASGLTAAGGYTF. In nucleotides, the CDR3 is TGTGCTAGTGGTTTGACCGCGGCGGGCGGCTACACCTTC.

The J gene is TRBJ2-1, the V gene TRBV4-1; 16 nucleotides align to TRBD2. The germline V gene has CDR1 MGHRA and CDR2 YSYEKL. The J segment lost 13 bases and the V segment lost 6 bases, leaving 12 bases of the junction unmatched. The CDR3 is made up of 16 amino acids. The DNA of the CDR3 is TGCGCCAGCAGACCGGCTCCGGGACTAGCGGGGGGGGGTCAGTTCTTC. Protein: CASRPAPGLAGGGQFF.

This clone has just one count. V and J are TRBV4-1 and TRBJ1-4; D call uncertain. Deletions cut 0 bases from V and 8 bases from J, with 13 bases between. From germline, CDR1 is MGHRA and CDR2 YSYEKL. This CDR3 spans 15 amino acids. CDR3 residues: CASSQEGGKYEKLFF. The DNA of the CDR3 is TGCGCCAGCAGCCAAGAAGGAGGGAAATACGAAAAACTGTTTTTT.

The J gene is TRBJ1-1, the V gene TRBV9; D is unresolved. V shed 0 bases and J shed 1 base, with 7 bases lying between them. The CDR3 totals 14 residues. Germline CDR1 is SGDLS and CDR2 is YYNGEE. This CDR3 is CASSVVGQNTEAFF. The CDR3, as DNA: TGTGCCAGCAGCGTAGTAGGCCAGAACACTGAAGCTTTCTTT.

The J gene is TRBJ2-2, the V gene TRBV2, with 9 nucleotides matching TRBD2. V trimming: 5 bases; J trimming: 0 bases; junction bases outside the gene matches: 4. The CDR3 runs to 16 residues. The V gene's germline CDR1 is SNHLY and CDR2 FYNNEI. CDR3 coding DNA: TGTGCCAGCAGTAATAGCGGGGGTGCGAACACCGGGGAGCTGTTTTTT. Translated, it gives CASSNSGGANTGELFF.

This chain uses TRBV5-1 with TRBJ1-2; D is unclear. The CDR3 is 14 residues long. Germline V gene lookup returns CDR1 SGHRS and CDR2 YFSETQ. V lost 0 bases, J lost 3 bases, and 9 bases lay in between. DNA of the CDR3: TGCGCCAGCAGCTTGGACGTGACGGACTATGGCTACACCTTC. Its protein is CASSLDVTDYGYTF. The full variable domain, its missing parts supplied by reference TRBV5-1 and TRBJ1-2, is KAGVTQTPRYLIKTRGQQVTLSCSPISGHRSVSWYQQTPGQGLQFLFEYFSETQRNKGNFPGRFSGRQFSNSRSEMNVSTLELGDSALYLCASSLDVTDYGYTFGSGTRLTVV.

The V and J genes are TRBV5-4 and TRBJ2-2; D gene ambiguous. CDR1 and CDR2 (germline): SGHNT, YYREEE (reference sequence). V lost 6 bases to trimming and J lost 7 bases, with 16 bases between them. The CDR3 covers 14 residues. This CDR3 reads CASTSVSLSGELFF. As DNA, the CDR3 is TGTGCCAGCACCAGCGTAAGCCTCAGCGGGGAGCTGTTTTTT.

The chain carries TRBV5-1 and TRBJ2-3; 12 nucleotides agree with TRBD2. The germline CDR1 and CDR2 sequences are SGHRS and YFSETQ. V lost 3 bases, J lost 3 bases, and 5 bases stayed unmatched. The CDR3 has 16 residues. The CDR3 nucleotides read TGCGCCAGCAGCTATGGACTAGCGGGGTTTACAGATACGCAGTATTTT. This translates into CASSYGLAGFTDTQYF.

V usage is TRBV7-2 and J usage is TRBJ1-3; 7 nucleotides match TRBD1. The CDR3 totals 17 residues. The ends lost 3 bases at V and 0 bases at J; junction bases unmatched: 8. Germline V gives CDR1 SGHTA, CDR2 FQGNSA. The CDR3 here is CASSFLTGALSGNTIYF. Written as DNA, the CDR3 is TGTGCCAGCAGCTTCCTAACAGGGGCCCTCTCTGGAAACACCATATATTTT.

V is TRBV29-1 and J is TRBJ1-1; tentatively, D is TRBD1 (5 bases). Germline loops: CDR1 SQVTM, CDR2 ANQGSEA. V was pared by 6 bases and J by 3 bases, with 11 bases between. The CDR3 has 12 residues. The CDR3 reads CSVGSGDTEAFF. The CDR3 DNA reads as TGCAGCGTGGGTTCGGGGGACACTGAAGCTTTCTTT.

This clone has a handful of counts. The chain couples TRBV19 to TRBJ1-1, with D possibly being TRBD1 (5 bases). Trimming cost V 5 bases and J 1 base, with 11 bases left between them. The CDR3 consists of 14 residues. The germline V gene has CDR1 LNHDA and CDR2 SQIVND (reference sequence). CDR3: CASSGDGKNTEAFF. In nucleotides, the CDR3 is TGTGCCAGTAGTGGGGACGGTAAGAACACTGAAGCTTTCTTT.

The chain's CDR3 is CAAGGQGYTEAFF. The CDR3 bases are TGTGCCGCAGGGGGACAGGGATATACTGAAGCTTTCTTT. V usage is TRBV6-4 and J usage is TRBJ1-1, with TRBD1 matching over 9 bases. The CDR3 sequence is 13 residues long. CDR1 is MRHNA, CDR2 SNTAGT, per germline. J was trimmed by 5 bases and V by 11 bases; bases with no gene match: 9.

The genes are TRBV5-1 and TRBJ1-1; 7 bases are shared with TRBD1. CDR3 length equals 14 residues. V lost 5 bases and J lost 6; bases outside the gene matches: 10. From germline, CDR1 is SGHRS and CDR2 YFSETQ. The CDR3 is CASSQGDIIPEAFF. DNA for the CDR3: TGCGCCAGCAGTCAGGGGGATATTATCCCTGAAGCTTTCTTT. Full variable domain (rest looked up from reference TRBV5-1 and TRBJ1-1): KAGVTQTPRYLIKTRGQQVTLSCSPISGHRSVSWYQQTPGQGLQFLFEYFSETQRNKGNFPGRFSGRQFSNSRSEMNVSTLELGDSALYLCASSQGDIIPEAFFGQGTRLTVV.

This CDR3 is CASSTGDADTQYF. CDR3 nucleotide sequence: TGCGCCAGCTCTACAGGGGACGCAGATACGCAGTATTTT. The gene calls are TRBV5-1 and TRBJ2-3; 7 nucleotides match TRBD1. The CDR3 is 13 residues long. After removal of 7 bases from V and 4 bases from J, the junction contained 6 bases not matched to a gene. Germline CDR1 SGHRS, CDR2 YFSETQ.

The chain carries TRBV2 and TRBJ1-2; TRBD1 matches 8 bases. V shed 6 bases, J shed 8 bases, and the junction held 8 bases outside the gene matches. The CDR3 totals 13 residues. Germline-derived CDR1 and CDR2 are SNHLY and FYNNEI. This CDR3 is CASRADRAGGYTF. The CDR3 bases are TGTGCCAGCAGGGCGGACAGGGCGGGCGGCTACACCTTC.

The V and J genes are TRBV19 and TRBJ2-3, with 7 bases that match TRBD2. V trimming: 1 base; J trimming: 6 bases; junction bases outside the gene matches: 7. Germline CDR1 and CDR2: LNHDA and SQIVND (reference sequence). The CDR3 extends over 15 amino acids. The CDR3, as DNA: TGTGCCAGTAGTATAGGAAGCGGGGCAGGTGATACGCAGTATTTT. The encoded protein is CASSIGSGAGDTQYF.

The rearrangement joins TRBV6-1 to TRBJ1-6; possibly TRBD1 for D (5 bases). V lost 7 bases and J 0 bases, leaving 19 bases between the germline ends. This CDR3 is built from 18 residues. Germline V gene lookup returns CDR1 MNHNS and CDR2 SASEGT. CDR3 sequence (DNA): TGTGCCAGCAATGACAGTGAACAAATATCCTCCTATAATTCACCCCTCCACTTT. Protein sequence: CASNDSEQISSYNSPLHF.

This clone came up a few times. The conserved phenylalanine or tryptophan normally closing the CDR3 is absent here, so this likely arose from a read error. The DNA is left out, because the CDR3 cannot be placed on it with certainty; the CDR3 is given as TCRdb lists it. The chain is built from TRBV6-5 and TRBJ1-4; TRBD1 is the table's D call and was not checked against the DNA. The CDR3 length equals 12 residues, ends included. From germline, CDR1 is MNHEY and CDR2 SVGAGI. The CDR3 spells CASSLPQQGALL.

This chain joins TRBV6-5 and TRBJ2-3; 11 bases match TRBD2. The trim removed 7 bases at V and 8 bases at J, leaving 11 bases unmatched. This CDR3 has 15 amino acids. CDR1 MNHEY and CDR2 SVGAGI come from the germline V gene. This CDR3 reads CASNPSGGHPGTQYF. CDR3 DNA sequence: TGTGCCAGCAACCCTAGCGGGGGGCACCCAGGTACGCAGTATTTT.

The CDR3, as DNA: TGTGCCAGCAGCTGGGACGGCCAATCACCCCTCCACTTT. It translates to CASSWDGQSPLHF. This chain uses TRBV7-9 with TRBJ1-6; possibly TRBD1 for D (5 bases). The CDR3 consists of 13 residues. Germline V lookup: CDR1 SEHNR, CDR2 FQNEAQ (reference sequence). Trimming removed 4 bases at V and 10 bases at J, with 11 bases between.

In DNA, the CDR3 is TGCGCCAGCAGCCATACTAGCGGGGGGGCAGGAGAGCAGTTCTTC. Amino acids: CASSHTSGGAGEQFF. The V gene is TRBV4-1, the J gene TRBJ2-1, with TRBD2 identical over 13 bases. V lost 3 bases to trimming and J lost 10 bases; unmatched junction nucleotides: 6. Looked up from germline, CDR1 is MGHRA and CDR2 is YSYEKL. This CDR3 has 15 residues.

Written as DNA, the CDR3 is TGTGCCAGCAGTTTCGGGCAGGGCAACACTGAAGCTTTCTTT. It translates to CASSFGQGNTEAFF. The chain uses TRBV27 and TRBJ1-1; possible D gene TRBD1, 5 bases. The V end lost 3 bases, the J end lost 2 bases, and 10 bases lay between the germline ends. The germline gives CDR1 MNHEY, CDR2 SMNVEV (reference sequence). The CDR3 loop spans 14 amino acids.

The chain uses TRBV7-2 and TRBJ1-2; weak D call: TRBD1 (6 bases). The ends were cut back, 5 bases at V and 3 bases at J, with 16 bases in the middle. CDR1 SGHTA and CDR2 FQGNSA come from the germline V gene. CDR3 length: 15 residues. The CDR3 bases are TGTGCCAGCAGCCGTCTGGGGGCCAGAGACTATGGCTACACCTTC. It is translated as CASSRLGARDYGYTF.